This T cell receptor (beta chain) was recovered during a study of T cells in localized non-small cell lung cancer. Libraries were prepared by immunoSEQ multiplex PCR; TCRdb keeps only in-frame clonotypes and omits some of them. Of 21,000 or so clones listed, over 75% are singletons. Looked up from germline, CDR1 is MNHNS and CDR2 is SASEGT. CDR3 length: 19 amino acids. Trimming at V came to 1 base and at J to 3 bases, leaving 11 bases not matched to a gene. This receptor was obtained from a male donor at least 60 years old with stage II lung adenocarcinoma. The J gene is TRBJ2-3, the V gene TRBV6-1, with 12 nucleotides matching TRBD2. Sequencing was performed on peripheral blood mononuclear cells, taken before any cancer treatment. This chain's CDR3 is CASSEDVFKTSGSTDTQYF. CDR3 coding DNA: TGTGCCAGCAGTGAAGATGTTTTCAAGACTAGCGGGAGTACAGATACGCAGTATTTT.